A single sample is the source of the 25 T cell receptor beta chains below, sequenced in a study of cytomegalovirus exposure and HLA in healthy donors (dated by TCRdb to about 2017). The library relied on the immunoSEQ multiplex PCR assay. A mixture of 60 forward primers for TCR Vbeta segments and 13 reverse primers for TCR Jbeta segments was used in the multiplex PCR. The table was pulled from immuneACCESS by TCRdb, which kept in-frame rearrangements only. Such tables lose some clones; where checked, under half of the loss comes from unresolved V genes, and the rest has no known cause. A total of 90,000 to 120,000 clones appear in this sample, more than 60% of them only once. Roughly 4.9% of the sample is in the top ten clones. Sequences were obtained from PBMCs. These receptors were taken from a female donor in good health and CMV-seropositive.

The chain couples TRBV28 to TRBJ1-3, with 9 bases that match TRBD1. Germline V lookup: CDR1 MDHEN, CDR2 SYDVKM. The CDR3 contains 16 residues. V lost 5 bases to trimming and J lost 4 bases; unmatched junction nucleotides: 9. The CDR3 here is CASSILQGAGGNTIYF. The CDR3 DNA sequence: TGTGCCAGCAGTATACTACAGGGGGCGGGCGGAAACACCATATATTTT.

V is TRBV19 and J is TRBJ1-5; D uncertain. Per germline, CDR1 LNHDA and CDR2 SQIVND (reference sequence). Trimming left V 3 bases short and J 3 bases short, with 9 bases between. The CDR3 spans 14 residues. In nucleotides, the CDR3 is TGTGCCAGTAGTATTGGAGGGCTCAATCAGCCCCAGCATTTT. It is translated as CASSIGGLNQPQHF.

The rearrangement links TRBV9 to TRBJ2-1; maybe TRBD2 (6 bases). Trimming shortened V by 0 bases and J by 7 bases, and 8 bases separated the two germline ends. Germline V CDR1 and CDR2: SGDLS, YYNGEE. CDR3 length equals 13 residues. The CDR3 DNA reads as TGTGCCAGCAGCGTAGATGGGACTAATGAGCAGTTCTTC. It yields the protein CASSVDGTNEQFF.

The rearrangement links TRBV5-1 to TRBJ2-7, with 9 bases identical to TRBD1. Germline CDR1 and CDR2: SGHRS and YFSETQ. V was pared by 5 bases and J by 5 bases, with 11 bases of the junction left unmatched. This CDR3 comprises 15 residues. Written as DNA, the CDR3 is TGCGCCAGCAGTCCCTCTCGGGACAGGGTAAACGAGCAGTACTTC. Translation gives CASSPSRDRVNEQYF.

This clone was seen many times. J is TRBJ1-1 and V is TRBV6-5, with no clear D. V lost 0 bases and J 2 bases, leaving 10 bases between the germline ends. This CDR3 is 15 amino acids long. Germline V gives CDR1 MNHEY, CDR2 SVGAGI. DNA of the CDR3: TGTGCCAGCAGTTACTCCGGTCTCATTAACACTGAAGCTTTCTTT. This encodes CASSYSGLINTEAFF.

Only one count was recorded for this clone. At the DNA level, this CDR3 is encoded by other sequences in the same sample as well. The rearrangement joins TRBV9 to TRBJ2-5; D is unclear. The V gene lost 3 bases and the J gene lost 1 base, with 10 bases spanning the gap. This CDR3 has 14 amino acids. Germline CDR1 and CDR2: SGDLS and YYNGEE. This chain's CDR3 is CASSGRDSQETQYF. In DNA form, the CDR3 reads TGTGCCAGCAGCGGACGAGACTCCCAAGAGACCCAGTACTTC.

The gene calls are TRBV29-1 and TRBJ2-7; 9 bases agree with TRBD2. Germline V gene lookup returns CDR1 SQVTM and CDR2 ANQGSEA. Trimming removed 2 bases from V and 6 bases from J; junction bases left unmatched: 5. The CDR3 consists of 13 residues. The CDR3 loop reads CSVEQREAGEQYF. In DNA form, the CDR3 reads TGCAGCGTTGAACAGCGGGAGGCCGGCGAGCAGTACTTC.

Only a few counts were recorded for this clone. This rearrangement joins TRBV27 to TRBJ2-2, with 7 bases fitting TRBD1. Germline V gene sequence: CDR1 MNHEY, CDR2 SMNVEV (reference sequence). The CDR3 length is 15 residues. The trim removed 5 bases at V and 5 bases at J, leaving 8 bases unmatched. The CDR3 bases are TGTGCCAGCAGTCCCGGGACAGTACAGACCGGGGAGCTGTTTTTT. Its translation is CASSPGTVQTGELFF.

The V gene is TRBV5-1, the J gene TRBJ2-7, with 10 bases aligning to TRBD1. The CDR3 covers 15 residues. Germline CDR1 reads SGHRS; CDR2 reads YFSETQ. Losses at the gene ends were 3 bases for V and 2 bases for J; bases not matched to a gene: 5. This CDR3 is CASSSSGQGAYEQYF. The CDR3 DNA is TGCGCCAGCAGCTCATCCGGACAGGGGGCCTACGAGCAGTACTTC.

CDR3 sequence (DNA): TGTGCCATCAGTGCCCGGGGACAGGGTGACTATGGCTACACCTTC. Encoded protein: CAISARGQGDYGYTF. This chain uses TRBV10-3 with TRBJ1-2, with TRBD1 matching over 9 bases. There are 15 residues in the CDR3. Unmatched junction bases numbered 6, after V lost 4 bases and J lost 3 bases. CDR1 and CDR2 (germline): ENHRY, SYGVKD.

V is TRBV7-2 and J is TRBJ1-2, with D tentatively TRBD1 (6 bases). V lost 5 bases to trimming and J lost 2 bases, with 21 bases between them. In germline, CDR1 is SGHTA, CDR2 FQGNSA. This CDR3 is built from 17 residues. This chain's CDR3 is CASSQTGGASKNYGYTF. DNA of the CDR3: TGTGCCAGCAGCCAGACGGGGGGCGCATCTAAAAACTATGGCTACACCTTC.

V and J are TRBV5-8 and TRBJ2-7, with D possibly TRBD2 on 7 matching bases. The CDR3 loop spans 15 amino acids. Trimming removed 4 bases at V and 2 bases at J, with 16 bases between. The V gene's germline CDR1 is SGHTS and CDR2 YDEGEE. CDR3 loop: CASSGGGGNPYEQYF. CDR3 bases: TGTGCCAGCAGCGGAGGGGGGGGAAACCCCTACGAGCAGTACTTC.

In this sample, this clone turned up a few times. This chain connects TRBV14 to TRBJ1-2; maybe TRBD1 (5 bases). The CDR3 covers 13 residues. CDR1 and CDR2 (germline): SGHDN, FVKESK. Trimming removed 4 bases at V and 8 bases at J, with 14 bases between. The CDR3 DNA sequence: TGTGCCAGCAGCCCCGCGGGGGGAATCGGCTACACCTTC. This translates into CASSPAGGIGYTF.

The chain joins TRBV5-1 to TRBJ1-3; D perhaps matches TRBD1 (6 bases). CDR3 length: 14 residues. V lost 5 bases and J 1 base, leaving 10 bases between the germline ends. Germline V gene lookup returns CDR1 SGHRS and CDR2 YFSETQ. The CDR3 DNA sequence: TGCGCCAGCAGTCCAGGGGTTTCTGGAAACACCATATATTTT. Translated: CASSPGVSGNTIYF.

The CDR3 region is CASSLAGVRETQYF. CDR3 nucleotides: TGTGCCAGCAGCTTAGCGGGAGTCAGGGAGACCCAGTACTTC. This chain connects TRBV7-6 to TRBJ2-5; D is perhaps TRBD2 (5 bases). Germline V gives CDR1 SGHVS, CDR2 FNYEAQ. The germline V and J ends were trimmed by 0 bases and 5 bases, with 10 bases remaining between them. This CDR3 region has 14 residues.

The V call is TRBV11-2, the J call TRBJ2-4; TRBD1 matches 7 bases. This CDR3 has 17 amino acids. The junction had 18 bases not matched to a gene; V was cut back by 5 bases and J by 8 bases. Germline CDR1 SGHAT, CDR2 FQNNGV. CDR3 region: CASSPSPATGSLYIQYF. The DNA of the CDR3 is TGTGCCAGCAGCCCCAGTCCCGCGACAGGGTCTTTGTACATTCAGTACTTC.

The chain carries TRBV5-4 and TRBJ2-7, with TRBD2 identical over 8 bases. Germline V lookup: CDR1 SGHNT, CDR2 YYREEE (reference sequence). The V segment lost 1 base and the J segment 6 bases; nucleotides outside the gene matches: 6. This CDR3 is 14 amino acids long. In DNA form, the CDR3 reads TGTGCCAGCAGCTTGTTCGGGGGGGCCACCGAGCAGTACTTC. This codes for CASSLFGGATEQYF.

The chain employs TRBV5-1 and TRBJ2-5; 13 bases are a match to TRBD2. V gave up 9 bases and J gave up 0 bases; unmatched junction bases: 8. This CDR3 is 16 amino acids long. Germline CDR1 reads SGHRS; CDR2 reads YFSETQ. CDR3 sequence: CATGLTSGGNQETQYF. In nucleotides, the CDR3 is TGCGCCACCGGCCTGACTAGCGGGGGGAACCAAGAGACCCAGTACTTC.

This clone was found a few times. The V call is TRBV5-5, the J call TRBJ1-2; D is undetermined. Germline V gene data show CDR1 as SGHKS and CDR2 as YYEKEE (reference sequence). Trimming left V 3 bases short and J 6 bases short, with 18 bases between. The CDR3 consists of 15 residues. For the CDR3, the DNA is TGTGCCAGCAGCTGGAGCGGGGTTTCAGTTAATGGCTACACCTTC. Translation: CASSWSGVSVNGYTF.

This clone was observed once. The rearrangement uses TRBV30 and TRBJ2-5; D possibly corresponds to TRBD2 (7 bases). Trimming took off 6 bases at V and 5 bases at J, with 22 bases between the two ends. This CDR3 has 15 amino acids. Looked up from germline, CDR1 is GTSNPN and CDR2 is SVGIG (reference sequence). The CDR3 spells CACLGGGRRVETQYF. The CDR3 DNA reads TGTGCCTGCCTTGGGGGGGGGCGAAGAGTGGAGACCCAGTACTTC.

The V and J genes are TRBV11-1 and TRBJ2-7, with TRBD1 as a possible D gene (7 bases). V was cut by 9 bases and J by 8 bases, with 23 bases left in between. Germline lookup yields CDR1 SGHAT and CDR2 FQDESV (reference sequence). This CDR3 contains 14 residues. This CDR3 reads CARQPRGAEPQQYF. Written as DNA, the CDR3 is TGTGCCAGACAGCCCAGGGGGGCCGAACCCCAGCAGTACTTC.

This chain joins TRBV9 and TRBJ2-1, with TRBD2 identical over 11 bases. The trim removed 7 bases at V and 2 bases at J, leaving 5 bases unmatched. Germline V lookup: CDR1 SGDLS, CDR2 YYNGEE. The CDR3 extends over 15 amino acids. The CDR3 nucleotides read TGTGCCAGCGGGGAGGGACTAGCGGCCTACAATGAGCAGTTCTTC. This encodes CASGEGLAAYNEQFF.

V gene TRBV29-1 combines with J gene TRBJ1-2; 9 bases map to TRBD1. From germline, CDR1 is SQVTM and CDR2 ANQGSEA. The CDR3 has 19 amino acids. With 2 bases clipped from V and 5 bases from J, the junction kept 21 bases outside the gene matches. The CDR3 spells CSVENILIGRTGVEYGYTF. In DNA, the CDR3 is TGCAGCGTTGAAAATATATTAATTGGCCGGACAGGGGTAGAGTATGGCTACACCTTC.

The V and J genes are TRBV19 and TRBJ2-3, with no clear D. The germline CDR1 and CDR2 sequences are LNHDA and SQIVND (reference sequence). The CDR3 totals 13 residues. The V end lost 2 bases, the J end lost 1 base, and 4 bases lay between the germline ends. Here the CDR3 reads CASSISGTDTQYF. The CDR3 nucleotides read TGTGCCAGTAGTATATCTGGCACAGATACGCAGTATTTT.

This chain connects TRBV4-2 to TRBJ2-3, with D possibly matching TRBD1 (6 bases). There are 16 residues in the CDR3. Germline CDR1 is LGHNA and CDR2 is YNFKEQ. The ends were cut back, 0 bases at V and 4 bases at J, with 14 bases in the middle. The CDR3 region is CASSQEGGGFPDTQYF. CDR3 DNA: TGTGCCAGCAGCCAAGAAGGTGGGGGCTTTCCAGATACGCAGTATTTT.